Given below is one TCR beta chain in context. Using immunoSEQ multiplex PCR, the repertoire was profiled, and TCRdb retains in-frame clones only, with some absent. The table lists under 250,000 clones, approximately 89% of them singletons. This sample was included in a study of blood T cell repertoires in COVID-19. Trimming took 0 bases from V and 2 from J; bases not matched to a gene: 16. This CDR3 is built from 20 residues. From germline, CDR1 is SGHVS and CDR2 FNYEAQ. The origin of this receptor is a woman aged 60-75 years who had recovered from COVID-19. The chain combines TRBV7-6 with TRBJ2-5; 9 bases match TRBD1. The sequenced sample consisted of peripheral blood. CDR3: CASSLAPSGTGWSGQETQYF. CDR3 in DNA: TGTGCCAGCAGCTTAGCCCCCTCCGGGACAGGGTGGAGTGGTCAAGAGACCCAGTACTTC.